This entry describes one T cell receptor (beta chain). This record belongs to a study of blood T cell repertoires in COVID-19. Study as a whole: From the United States, Italy and Spain came samples of acute and convalescent COVID-19. In each case, the material was cDNA or gDNA derived from T cells, B-cell-depleted T cells, or PBMCs.

Source study methods: Reference gene primer amplification in the assay estimated nucleated cell counts. Clones were sequenced by immunoSEQ multiplex PCR, and TCRdb holds only the in-frame ones, with some missing. V, J and clone size are those of that table, while D and trimming were read from the DNA. The sample holds about 240,000 clones, about 81% seen once. Trimming removed 0 bases from V and 3 bases from J, with 11 bases in between. The length of the CDR3 is 15 residues. Germline lookup yields CDR1 SNHLY and CDR2 FYNNEI. This chain connects TRBV2 to TRBJ2-5, with D perhaps matching TRBD2 (5 bases). This sequence originates from a woman between 55 and 75 years old with active or convalescent COVID-19. The sample consisted of peripheral blood. This CDR3 reads CASSEAGTGKETQYF. DNA for the CDR3: TGTGCCAGCAGTGAAGCTGGAACGGGGAAAGAGACCCAGTACTTC.